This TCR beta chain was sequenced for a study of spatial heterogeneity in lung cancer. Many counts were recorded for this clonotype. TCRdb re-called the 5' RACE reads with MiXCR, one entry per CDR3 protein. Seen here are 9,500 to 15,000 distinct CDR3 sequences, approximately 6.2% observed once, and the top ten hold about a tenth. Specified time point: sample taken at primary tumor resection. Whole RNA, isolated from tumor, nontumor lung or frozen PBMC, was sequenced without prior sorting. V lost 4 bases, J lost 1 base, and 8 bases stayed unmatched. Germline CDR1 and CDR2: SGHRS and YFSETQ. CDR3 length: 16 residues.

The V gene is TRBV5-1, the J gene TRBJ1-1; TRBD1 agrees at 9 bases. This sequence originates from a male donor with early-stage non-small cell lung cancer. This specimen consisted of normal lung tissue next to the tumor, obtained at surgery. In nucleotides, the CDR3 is TGCGCCAGCAGCCATCGGAAACAGGGGGCGAACACTGAAGCTTTCTTT. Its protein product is CASSHRKQGANTEAFF. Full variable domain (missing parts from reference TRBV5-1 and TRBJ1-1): KAGVTQTPRYLIKTRGQQVTLSCSPISGHRSVSWYQQTPGQGLQFLFEYFSETQRNKGNFPGRFSGRQFSNSRSEMNVSTLELGDSALYLCASSHRKQGANTEAFFGQGTRLTVV.